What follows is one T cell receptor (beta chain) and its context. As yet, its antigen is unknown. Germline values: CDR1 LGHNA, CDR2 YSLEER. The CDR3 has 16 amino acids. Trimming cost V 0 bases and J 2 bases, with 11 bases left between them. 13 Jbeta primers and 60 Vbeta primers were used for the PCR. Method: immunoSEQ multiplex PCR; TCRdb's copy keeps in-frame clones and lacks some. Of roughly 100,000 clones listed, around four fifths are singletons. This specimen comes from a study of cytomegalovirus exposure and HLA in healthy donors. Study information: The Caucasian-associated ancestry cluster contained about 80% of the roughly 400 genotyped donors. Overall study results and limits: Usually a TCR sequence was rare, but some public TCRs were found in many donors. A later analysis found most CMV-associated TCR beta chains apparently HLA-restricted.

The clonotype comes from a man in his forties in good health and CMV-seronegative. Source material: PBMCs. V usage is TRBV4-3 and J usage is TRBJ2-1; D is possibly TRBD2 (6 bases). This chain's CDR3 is CASSQDGLNTYNEQFF. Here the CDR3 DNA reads TGCGCCAGCAGCCAAGATGGACTAAACACCTACAATGAGCAGTTCTTC.